This passage covers 20 T cell receptor beta chains from one sample sequenced in a study of cytomegalovirus exposure and HLA in healthy donors. Use of 60 Vbeta and 13 Jbeta primers characterized the PCR. The data were produced by immunoSEQ multiplex PCR, yet TCRdb's version contains in-frame clones alone and is incomplete. The data show about 98,000 clones, around 81% seen once. The specimen sequenced was PBMCs. The receptors were gathered from a female donor in good health and CMV-seropositive.

The rearrangement uses TRBV18 and TRBJ2-3, with D possibly being TRBD2 (5 bases). V shed 6 bases and J shed 6 bases, with 10 bases lying between them. The CDR3 totals 12 residues. Germline assignment: CDR1 KGHSH and CDR2 LQKENI. CDR3 sequence reads: CASSHPGDTQYF. As DNA, the CDR3 is TGTGCCAGCTCCCACCCGGGGGATACGCAGTATTTT.

The rearrangement links TRBV6-5 to TRBJ2-1; 11 bases are shared with TRBD2. The germline CDR1 and CDR2 sequences are MNHEY and SVGAGI. Unmatched junction bases numbered 9, after V lost 6 bases and J lost 8 bases. The CDR3 spans 15 residues. The CDR3 is CASSRLAGGRYEQFF. Here the CDR3 DNA reads TGTGCCAGCAGCCGGCTAGCGGGGGGCAGATATGAGCAGTTCTTC.

This rearrangement joins TRBV27 to TRBJ2-5; 8 positions agree with TRBD1. V was clipped by 2 bases and J by 5 bases; unmatched bases: 4. This CDR3 spans 14 amino acids. Germline V gene data show CDR1 as MNHEY and CDR2 as SMNVEV (reference sequence). This CDR3 is CASSLQGARETQYF. In DNA form, the CDR3 reads TGTGCCAGCAGTTTACAGGGGGCGCGGGAGACCCAGTACTTC.

The chain links TRBV19 to TRBJ2-7; 11 positions agree with TRBD2. CDR1 is LNHDA, CDR2 SQIVND, per germline (reference sequence). CDR3 length: 14 residues. The trim removed 3 bases at V and 3 bases at J, leaving 1 base unmatched. The chain's CDR3 is CASSMTSGVYEQYF. CDR3 nucleotide sequence: TGTGCCAGTAGTATGACTAGCGGGGTCTACGAGCAGTACTTC.

V and J are TRBV5-1 and TRBJ1-2; TRBD1 matches at 8 bases. The CDR3 sequence is 16 residues long. Germline loops: CDR1 SGHRS, CDR2 YFSETQ. V was clipped by 4 bases and J by 3 bases; unmatched bases: 11. The CDR3 loop reads CASSHGQGRGDYGYTF. The CDR3 region has the DNA TGCGCCAGCAGCCACGGACAGGGTAGAGGGGACTATGGCTACACCTTC.

This chain links TRBV27 with TRBJ2-2, with no clear D. The germline V and J ends were trimmed by 4 bases and 6 bases, with 6 bases remaining between them. Germline assignment: CDR1 MNHEY and CDR2 SMNVEV (reference sequence). The CDR3 totals 12 residues. The CDR3 DNA sequence: TGTGCCAGCAGTTACTTCCCCGGGGAGCTGTTTTTT. This encodes CASSYFPGELFF.

V gene TRBV15 combines with J gene TRBJ2-5; 8 bases fit TRBD2. Germline V gene lookup returns CDR1 LNHNV and CDR2 YYDKDF (reference sequence). Germline trimming cut 0 bases from V and 2 bases from J; bases unmatched to any gene: 14. The CDR3 is 19 amino acids. In nucleotides, the CDR3 is TGTGCCACCAGCAGAGAAGCAAGCGGGGGCCTCCCCGGGCAAGAGACCCAGTACTTC. Translating it yields CATSREASGGLPGQETQYF. Complete variable domain (other parts from reference TRBV15 and TRBJ2-5): DAMVIQNPRYQVTQFGKPVTLSCSQTLNHNVMYWYQQKSSQAPKLLFHYYDKDFNNEADTPDNFQSRRPNTSFCFLDIRSPGLGDTAMYLCATSREASGGLPGQETQYFGPGTRLLVL.

This chain links TRBV25-1 with TRBJ2-7, with 9 bases lining up with TRBD1. Germline V gene lookup returns CDR1 MGHDK and CDR2 SYGVNS. With V trimmed by 4 bases and J by 5 bases, 9 bases remained unmatched. CDR3 length: 15 residues. The CDR3 reads CASSGKRDRVNEQYF. The CDR3 DNA is TGTGCCAGCAGTGGGAAACGGGACAGGGTGAACGAGCAGTACTTC.

This chain uses TRBV15 with TRBJ1-2; 8 bases fit TRBD1. The CDR3 totals 14 residues. From germline, CDR1 is LNHNV and CDR2 YYDKDF (reference sequence). V lost 1 base and J lost 7; bases outside the gene matches: 5. The CDR3 DNA sequence: TGTGCCACCAGCAGAGTGGACAGGGAGGGTGGCTACACCTTC. It is translated as CATSRVDREGGYTF.

In DNA, the CDR3 is TGTGCCAGTAGTATTTCCCAGGGGGCATTTACTGAAGCTTTCTTT. Amino acid sequence: CASSISQGAFTEAFF. The chain couples TRBV19 to TRBJ1-1; 8 bases fit TRBD1. The CDR3 extends over 15 amino acids. Germline V gene sequence: CDR1 LNHDA, CDR2 SQIVND (reference sequence). Unmatched junction bases numbered 8, after V lost 3 bases and J lost 5 bases. Full variable domain (missing parts from reference TRBV19 and TRBJ1-1): DGGITQSPKYLFRKEGQNVTLSCEQNLNHDAMYWYRQDPGQGLRLIYYSQIVNDFQKGDIAEGYSVSREKKESFPLTVTSAQKNPTAFYLCASSISQGAFTEAFFGQGTRLTVV.

The chain carries TRBV13 and TRBJ2-7, with D possibly being TRBD2 (5 bases). There are 13 residues in the CDR3. The V end was cut by 2 bases, the J end by 0 bases, with 5 bases between. Germline CDR1 and CDR2: PRHDT and FYEKMQ (reference sequence). CDR3 in amino acids: CASSLTSSYEQYF. The CDR3 coding sequence is TGTGCCAGCAGCTTAACTAGCTCCTACGAGCAGTACTTC.

This chain uses TRBV6-6 with TRBJ1-4; D remains unclear. In germline, CDR1 is MNHNY, CDR2 SVGAGI (reference sequence). The CDR3 sequence is 16 residues long. The V and J ends lost 2 bases and 4 bases respectively, with 14 bases between them. CDR3 sequence: CASSYDSDAGNEKLFF. As DNA, the CDR3 is TGTGCCAGCAGTTACGACTCTGACGCGGGTAATGAAAAACTGTTTTTT.

The V gene is TRBV5-6, the J gene TRBJ2-5; tentatively, D is TRBD1 (6 bases). Germline V gene lookup returns CDR1 SGHDT and CDR2 YYEEEE. CDR3 size: 15 residues. V dropped 5 bases and J dropped 2 bases, with 16 bases sitting between them. Written as DNA, the CDR3 is TGTGCCAGCAGTTGGACCGGGACACCACAAGAGACCCAGTACTTC. This codes for CASSWTGTPQETQYF.

With regard to this clone: Sequence at one end of the junction differs from germline and may be a read error. CDR3 DNA sequence: TGTGCCTGGACCGAGGGGGGGGGTGGGCATTTT. It is translated as CAWTEGGGGHF. J is TRBJ1-3 and V is TRBV30, with TRBD1 as a possible D gene (6 bases). Germline values: CDR1 GTSNPN, CDR2 SVGIG (reference sequence). The CDR3 loop spans 11 amino acids.

This rearrangement joins TRBV2 to TRBJ2-3, with D perhaps TRBD2 (6 bases). V gave up 6 bases and J gave up 0 bases, with 10 bases separating them. Germline V gives CDR1 SNHLY, CDR2 FYNNEI. The CDR3 consists of 14 residues. CDR3 protein: CASRKRASTDTQYF. CDR3 in DNA: TGTGCCAGCAGAAAGCGGGCGAGCACAGATACGCAGTATTTT.

The V call is TRBV19, the J call TRBJ2-1; 9 bases fit TRBD1. This CDR3 region has 15 residues. Germline CDR1 is LNHDA and CDR2 is SQIVND (reference sequence). The ends lost 7 bases at V and 5 bases at J; junction bases unmatched: 9. The CDR3 nucleotides read TGTGCCAGTACTCCGGGACAGGGTGTCAACAATGAGCAGTTCTTC. Its protein is CASTPGQGVNNEQFF. Based on the CDR3 plus reference TRBV19 and TRBJ2-1, the full variable domain is DGGITQSPKYLFRKEGQNVTLSCEQNLNHDAMYWYRQDPGQGLRLIYYSQIVNDFQKGDIAEGYSVSREKKESFPLTVTSAQKNPTAFYLCASTPGQGVNNEQFFGPGTRLTVL.

Only a few counts were recorded for this clone. The rearrangement uses TRBV7-6 and TRBJ2-6; D possibly corresponds to TRBD1 (6 bases). Per the germline V gene, CDR1 is SGHVS and CDR2 is FNYEAQ. Trimming stripped 1 base from V and 1 base from J, with 23 bases between. The CDR3 has 21 amino acids. The CDR3 is CASSLEGLGRGTFSGANVLTF. CDR3 bases: TGTGCCAGCAGCTTAGAGGGGTTGGGCAGGGGAACCTTTTCTGGGGCCAACGTCCTGACTTTC.

The V gene is TRBV13, the J gene TRBJ2-1; the match to TRBD1 covers 7 bases. This CDR3 comprises 18 residues. After removal of 2 bases from V and 4 bases from J, the junction contained 14 bases not matched to a gene. CDR1 PRHDT and CDR2 FYEKMQ come from the germline V gene (reference sequence). The CDR3 DNA sequence: TGTGCCAGCAGCTTACCCTCCGCTGGGACAGTTATTTACAATGAGCAGTTCTTC. It encodes CASSLPSAGTVIYNEQFF.

This clone has just one count. The chain recombines TRBV7-6 with TRBJ1-1; D gene ambiguous. The germline CDR1 and CDR2 sequences are SGHVS and FNYEAQ. Between the trimmed V and J ends, which lost 3 bases and 1 base, there was a span of 9 bases. The CDR3 length is 14 residues. CDR3 protein: CASSFRETNTEAFF. In DNA, the CDR3 is TGTGCCAGCAGCTTTCGGGAAACGAACACTGAAGCTTTCTTT. The entire variable domain, with the rest obtained from reference TRBV7-6 and TRBJ1-1, is as follows: GAGVSQSPRYKVTKRGQDVALRCDPISGHVSLYWYRQALGQGPEFLTYFNYEAQQDKSGLPNDRFSAERPEGSISTLTIQRTEQRDSAMYRCASSFRETNTEAFFGQGTRLTVV.

This clone was seen only a few times. V gene TRBV19 combines with J gene TRBJ1-1; a possible D gene is TRBD1 (6 bases). The V and J ends lost 6 bases and 0 bases respectively, with 26 bases between them. Looked up from germline, CDR1 is LNHDA and CDR2 is SQIVND (reference sequence). This CDR3 comprises 19 residues. CDR3 in amino acids: CASSNLHRLTGFMNTEAFF. In DNA form, the CDR3 reads TGTGCCAGTAGCAACCTACATAGACTGACAGGTTTCATGAACACTGAAGCTTTCTTT. The whole variable domain, filled in from reference TRBV19 and TRBJ1-1, reads DGGITQSPKYLFRKEGQNVTLSCEQNLNHDAMYWYRQDPGQGLRLIYYSQIVNDFQKGDIAEGYSVSREKKESFPLTVTSAQKNPTAFYLCASSNLHRLTGFMNTEAFFGQGTRLTVV.